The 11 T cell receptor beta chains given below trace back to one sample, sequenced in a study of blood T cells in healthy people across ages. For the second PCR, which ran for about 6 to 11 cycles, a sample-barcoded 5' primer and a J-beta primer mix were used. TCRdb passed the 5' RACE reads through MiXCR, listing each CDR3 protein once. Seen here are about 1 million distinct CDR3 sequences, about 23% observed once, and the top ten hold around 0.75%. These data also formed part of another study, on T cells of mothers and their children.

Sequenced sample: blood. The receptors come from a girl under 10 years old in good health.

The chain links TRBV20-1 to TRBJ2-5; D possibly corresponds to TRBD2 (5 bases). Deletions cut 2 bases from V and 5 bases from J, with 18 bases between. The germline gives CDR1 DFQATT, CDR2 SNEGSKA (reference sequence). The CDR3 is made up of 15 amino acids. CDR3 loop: CSARLVAGGLETQYF. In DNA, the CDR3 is TGCAGTGCTAGATTAGTCGCGGGCGGCTTGGAGACCCAGTACTTC.

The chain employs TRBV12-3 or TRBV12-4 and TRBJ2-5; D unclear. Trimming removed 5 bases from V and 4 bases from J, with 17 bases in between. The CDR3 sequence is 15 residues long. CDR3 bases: TGTGCCAGCAGTCCAGACACTACCGATCCAGAGACCCAGTACTTC. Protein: CASSPDTTDPETQYF.

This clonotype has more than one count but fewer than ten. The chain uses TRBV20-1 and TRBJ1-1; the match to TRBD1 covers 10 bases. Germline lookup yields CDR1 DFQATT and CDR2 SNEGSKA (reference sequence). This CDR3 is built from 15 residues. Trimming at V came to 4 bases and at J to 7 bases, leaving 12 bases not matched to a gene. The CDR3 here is CSAKSRDRGEGEAFF. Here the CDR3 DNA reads TGCAGTGCTAAATCGAGGGACAGGGGAGAGGGTGAAGCTTTCTTT.

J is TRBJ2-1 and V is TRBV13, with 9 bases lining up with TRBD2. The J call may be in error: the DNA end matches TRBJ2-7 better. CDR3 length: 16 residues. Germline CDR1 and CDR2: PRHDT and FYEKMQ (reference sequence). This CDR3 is CASSLGRASGDYEQYF. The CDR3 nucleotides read TGTGCCAGCAGCTTAGGACGTGCTAGCGGGGACTACGAGCAGTACTTC.

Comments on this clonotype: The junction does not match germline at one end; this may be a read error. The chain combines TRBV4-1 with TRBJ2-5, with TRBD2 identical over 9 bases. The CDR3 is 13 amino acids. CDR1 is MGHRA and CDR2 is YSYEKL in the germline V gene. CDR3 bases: TGCGCCAGCAGCCAAGGGCTAGCGGGGTCCATCTTCTTC. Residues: CASSQGLAGSIFF.

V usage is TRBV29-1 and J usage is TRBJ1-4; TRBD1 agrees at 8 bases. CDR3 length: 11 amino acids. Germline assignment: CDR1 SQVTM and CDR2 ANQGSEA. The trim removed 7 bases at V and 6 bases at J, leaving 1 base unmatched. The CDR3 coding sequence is TGCAGCGCACAGGGGGATGAAAAACTGTTTTTT. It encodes CSAQGDEKLFF.

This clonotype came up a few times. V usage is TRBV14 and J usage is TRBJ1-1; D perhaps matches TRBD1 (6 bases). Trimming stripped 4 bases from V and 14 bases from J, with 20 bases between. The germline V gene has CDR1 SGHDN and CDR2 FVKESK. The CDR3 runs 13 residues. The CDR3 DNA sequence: TGTGCCAGCAGCCGGGAGATGGACAGTTTAATGTTCTTT. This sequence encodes CASSREMDSLMFF.

In DNA, the CDR3 is TGTGCCAGCAAGAGGGGGTACTTCAAACCCCTCCACTTT. It translates to CASKRGYFKPLHF. The chain is built from TRBV28 and TRBJ1-6; possible D gene TRBD1, 6 bases. V shed 7 bases and J shed 12 bases, with 16 bases lying between them. This CDR3 has 13 residues. Germline CDR1 is MDHEN and CDR2 is SYDVKM.

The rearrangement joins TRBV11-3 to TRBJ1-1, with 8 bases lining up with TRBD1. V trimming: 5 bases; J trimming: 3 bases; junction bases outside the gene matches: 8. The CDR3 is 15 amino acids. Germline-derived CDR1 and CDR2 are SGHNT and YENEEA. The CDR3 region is CASSQLQGVDTEAFF. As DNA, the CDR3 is TGTGCCAGCAGCCAACTACAGGGGGTGGACACTGAAGCTTTCTTT.

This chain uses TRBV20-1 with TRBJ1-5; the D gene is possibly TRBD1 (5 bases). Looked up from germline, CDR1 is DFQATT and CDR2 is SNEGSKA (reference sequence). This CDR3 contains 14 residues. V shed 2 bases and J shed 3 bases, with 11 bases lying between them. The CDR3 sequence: CSARMGRFNQPQHF. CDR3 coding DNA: TGCAGTGCTAGAATGGGACGGTTCAATCAGCCCCAGCATTTT.

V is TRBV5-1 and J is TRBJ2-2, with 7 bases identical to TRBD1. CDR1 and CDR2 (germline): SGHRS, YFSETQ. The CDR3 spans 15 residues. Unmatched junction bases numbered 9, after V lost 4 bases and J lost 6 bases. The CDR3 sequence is CASSKSPGTAGELFF. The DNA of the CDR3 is TGCGCCAGCAGCAAGAGCCCCGGGACAGCCGGGGAGCTGTTTTTT. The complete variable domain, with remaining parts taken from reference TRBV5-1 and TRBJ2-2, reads KAGVTQTPRYLIKTRGQQVTLSCSPISGHRSVSWYQQTPGQGLQFLFEYFSETQRNKGNFPGRFSGRQFSNSRSEMNVSTLELGDSALYLCASSKSPGTAGELFFGEGSRLTVL.